Presented here are 15 T cell receptor beta chains from one specimen sequenced in a study of cytomegalovirus exposure and HLA in healthy donors. TCRdb keeps only in-frame clones here, not all; method: immunoSEQ multiplex PCR. The sample holds 65,000 to 95,000 clones, roughly 96% seen once. The source material was PBMCs. The receptors shown here come from a man in his late teens or twenties in good health and CMV-seronegative.

The chain uses TRBV29-1 and TRBJ1-5, with D perhaps matching TRBD1 (6 bases). The CDR3 loop spans 13 amino acids. Deletions cut 4 bases from V and 0 bases from J, with 7 bases between. The germline CDR1 and CDR2 sequences are SQVTM and ANQGSEA. CDR3: CSVGQDSNQPQHF. CDR3 DNA: TGCAGCGTTGGACAGGATAGCAATCAGCCCCAGCATTTT.

The sample holds a few counts of this clone. The J gene is TRBJ1-2, the V gene TRBV6-5, with D perhaps TRBD1 (5 bases). Germline CDR1 and CDR2: MNHEY and SVGAGI. The CDR3 spans 14 residues. The ends were cut back, 7 bases at V and 7 bases at J, with 19 bases in the middle. This chain's CDR3 is CASTSGGGAGGYTF. The CDR3 DNA reads as TGTGCCAGCACCTCCGGGGGGGGAGCTGGTGGCTACACCTTC.

The chain employs TRBV18 and TRBJ1-1; 8 bases align to TRBD1. The CDR3 sequence is 13 residues long. CDR1 and CDR2 (germline): KGHSH, LQKENI. J was trimmed by 5 bases and V by 6 bases; bases with no gene match: 5. As DNA, the CDR3 is TGTGCCAGCTCCGCTACAGGGGGAACTGAAGCTTTCTTT. Translating gives CASSATGGTEAFF.

J is TRBJ2-7 and V is TRBV5-6; 8 nucleotides align to TRBD1. Germline trimming cut 6 bases from V and 2 bases from J; bases unmatched to any gene: 10. CDR3 length: 15 residues. The germline V gene encodes CDR1 SGHDT and CDR2 YYEEEE. CDR3 nucleotide sequence: TGTGCCAGCAACTCGAGGACAGGGCGTACCTACGAGCAGTACTTC. It codes for CASNSRTGRTYEQYF.

The rearrangement links TRBV30 to TRBJ2-7; D is unresolved. This CDR3 is 12 amino acids long. V was clipped by 2 bases and J by 3 bases, with 8 bases between them. CDR1 is GTSNPN and CDR2 is SVGIG in the germline V gene (reference sequence). The CDR3 loop is CAWSPPGYEQYF. CDR3 DNA: TGTGCCTGGAGTCCCCCGGGCTACGAGCAGTACTTC. The variable domain in full, completed from reference TRBV30 and TRBJ2-7, reads SQTIHQWPATLVQPVGSPLSLECTVEGTSNPNLYWYRQAAGRGLQLLFYSVGIGQISSEVPQNLSASRPQDRQFILSSKKLLLSDSGFYLCAWSPPGYEQYFGPGTRLTVT.

The CDR3 DNA is TGTGCCAGCAGTGAATATGGGGGACAGGGGGATCAGCCCCAGCATTTT. Amino acid sequence: CASSEYGGQGDQPQHF. The chain recombines TRBV25-1 with TRBJ1-5; 11 nucleotides align to TRBD1. Unmatched junction bases numbered 3, after V lost 0 bases and J lost 5 bases. The CDR3 contains 16 residues. The V gene's germline CDR1 is MGHDK and CDR2 SYGVNS.

This chain connects TRBV5-1 to TRBJ2-2; D is perhaps TRBD1 (6 bases). The V end was cut by 3 bases, the J end by 3 bases, with 9 bases between. This CDR3 has 14 residues. Germline lookup yields CDR1 SGHRS and CDR2 YFSETQ. The CDR3 sequence is CASSSDSYTGELFF. As DNA, the CDR3 is TGCGCCAGCAGCTCGGACAGTTACACCGGGGAGCTGTTTTTT.

This chain links TRBV10-3 with TRBJ1-2, with D possibly being TRBD1 (5 bases). V lost 2 bases, J lost 4 bases, and 8 bases lay in between. CDR3 length: 13 residues. Germline V gene data show CDR1 as ENHRY and CDR2 as SYGVKD. CDR3: CAISEPGVYGYTF. The CDR3 DNA reads as TGTGCCATCAGTGAGCCGGGGGTCTATGGCTACACCTTC.

This chain uses TRBV19 with TRBJ2-2; 8 nucleotides match TRBD2. This CDR3 is 15 amino acids long. Germline CDR1 LNHDA, CDR2 SQIVND (reference sequence). V shed 3 bases, J shed 5 bases, and the junction held 5 bases outside the gene matches. CDR3 sequence (DNA): TGTGCCAGTAGTATTTCCGGGGGGGCTACCGGGGAGCTGTTTTTT. It encodes CASSISGGATGELFF.

The genes are TRBV5-1 and TRBJ2-7, with a possible D match to TRBD1 (5 bases). Germline CDR1 SGHRS, CDR2 YFSETQ. This CDR3 has 13 amino acids. With 5 bases removed from V and 4 bases from J, the gap between germline ends came to 13 bases. CDR3 nucleotides: TGCGCCAGCAGTTCGACCCAGGGTTACGAGCAGTACTTC. This gives the protein CASSSTQGYEQYF.

The rearrangement uses TRBV9 and TRBJ2-2; TRBD2 is a possible D gene (6 bases). CDR1 SGDLS and CDR2 YYNGEE come from the germline V gene. This CDR3 is 14 amino acids long. V lost 0 bases and J 3 bases, leaving 6 bases between the germline ends. The CDR3, as DNA: TGTGCCAGCAGCGTAGGGGGGGACACCGGGGAGCTGTTTTTT. The encoded protein is CASSVGGDTGELFF.

V is TRBV2 and J is TRBJ2-3; D possibly corresponds to TRBD2 (6 bases). The germline CDR1 and CDR2 sequences are SNHLY and FYNNEI. This CDR3 is built from 14 residues. The ends were cut back, 4 bases at V and 5 bases at J, with 13 bases in the middle. The CDR3: CASSVAGRRDTQYF. The CDR3, as DNA: TGTGCCAGCAGTGTGGCGGGGAGGAGAGATACGCAGTATTTT.

V and J are TRBV30 and TRBJ1-1; 10 bases align to TRBD1. CDR1 GTSNPN and CDR2 SVGIG come from the germline V gene (reference sequence). V shed 8 bases and J 4 bases; nucleotides not matched to a gene: 4. The CDR3 loop spans 12 amino acids. The CDR3: CAGTGEGTEAFF. CDR3 coding DNA: TGTGCCGGGACAGGGGAGGGCACTGAAGCTTTCTTT. The full variable domain, its missing parts supplied by reference TRBV30 and TRBJ1-1, is SQTIHQWPATLVQPVGSPLSLECTVEGTSNPNLYWYRQAAGRGLQLLFYSVGIGQISSEVPQNLSASRPQDRQFILSSKKLLLSDSGFYLCAGTGEGTEAFFGQGTRLTVV.

V is TRBV30 and J is TRBJ1-1; 7 nucleotides align to TRBD1. Germline CDR1 and CDR2: GTSNPN and SVGIG (reference sequence). After removal of 2 bases from V and 6 bases from J, the junction contained 6 bases not matched to a gene. The CDR3 is 13 residues long. Written as DNA, the CDR3 is TGTGCCTGGAGTAAAGGGGGCGCCGCTGAAGCTTTCTTT. Residues: CAWSKGGAAEAFF.

The chain joins TRBV2 to TRBJ1-2; TRBD1 might be the D (6 bases). Germline V gene sequence: CDR1 SNHLY, CDR2 FYNNEI. The V end lost 7 bases, the J end lost 3 bases, and 24 bases lay between the germline ends. CDR3 length: 17 amino acids. The chain's CDR3 is CASIPQGRGTADYGYTF. CDR3 DNA: TGTGCCAGCATTCCCCAAGGCAGGGGTACCGCCGACTATGGCTACACCTTC.